The source of this T cell receptor (beta chain) is a study of blood T cell repertoires in COVID-19. TCRdb's table, derived via immunoSEQ multiplex PCR, lists solely in-frame clones and lacks some. Among around 250,000 clones listed, roughly 83% were seen once. Trimming removed 5 bases at V and 0 bases at J, with 11 bases between. The CDR3 runs to 14 residues. The V gene's germline CDR1 is MGHRA and CDR2 YSYEKL. This rearrangement joins TRBV4-1 to TRBJ2-7; weak D call: TRBD1 (6 bases). The sequence derives from a man in his sixties who had recovered from COVID-19. The sequencing input was peripheral blood. The CDR3 spells CASSRQGSSYEQYF. The CDR3 DNA follows: TGCGCCAGCAGCAGGCAGGGGTCCTCCTACGAGCAGTACTTC.